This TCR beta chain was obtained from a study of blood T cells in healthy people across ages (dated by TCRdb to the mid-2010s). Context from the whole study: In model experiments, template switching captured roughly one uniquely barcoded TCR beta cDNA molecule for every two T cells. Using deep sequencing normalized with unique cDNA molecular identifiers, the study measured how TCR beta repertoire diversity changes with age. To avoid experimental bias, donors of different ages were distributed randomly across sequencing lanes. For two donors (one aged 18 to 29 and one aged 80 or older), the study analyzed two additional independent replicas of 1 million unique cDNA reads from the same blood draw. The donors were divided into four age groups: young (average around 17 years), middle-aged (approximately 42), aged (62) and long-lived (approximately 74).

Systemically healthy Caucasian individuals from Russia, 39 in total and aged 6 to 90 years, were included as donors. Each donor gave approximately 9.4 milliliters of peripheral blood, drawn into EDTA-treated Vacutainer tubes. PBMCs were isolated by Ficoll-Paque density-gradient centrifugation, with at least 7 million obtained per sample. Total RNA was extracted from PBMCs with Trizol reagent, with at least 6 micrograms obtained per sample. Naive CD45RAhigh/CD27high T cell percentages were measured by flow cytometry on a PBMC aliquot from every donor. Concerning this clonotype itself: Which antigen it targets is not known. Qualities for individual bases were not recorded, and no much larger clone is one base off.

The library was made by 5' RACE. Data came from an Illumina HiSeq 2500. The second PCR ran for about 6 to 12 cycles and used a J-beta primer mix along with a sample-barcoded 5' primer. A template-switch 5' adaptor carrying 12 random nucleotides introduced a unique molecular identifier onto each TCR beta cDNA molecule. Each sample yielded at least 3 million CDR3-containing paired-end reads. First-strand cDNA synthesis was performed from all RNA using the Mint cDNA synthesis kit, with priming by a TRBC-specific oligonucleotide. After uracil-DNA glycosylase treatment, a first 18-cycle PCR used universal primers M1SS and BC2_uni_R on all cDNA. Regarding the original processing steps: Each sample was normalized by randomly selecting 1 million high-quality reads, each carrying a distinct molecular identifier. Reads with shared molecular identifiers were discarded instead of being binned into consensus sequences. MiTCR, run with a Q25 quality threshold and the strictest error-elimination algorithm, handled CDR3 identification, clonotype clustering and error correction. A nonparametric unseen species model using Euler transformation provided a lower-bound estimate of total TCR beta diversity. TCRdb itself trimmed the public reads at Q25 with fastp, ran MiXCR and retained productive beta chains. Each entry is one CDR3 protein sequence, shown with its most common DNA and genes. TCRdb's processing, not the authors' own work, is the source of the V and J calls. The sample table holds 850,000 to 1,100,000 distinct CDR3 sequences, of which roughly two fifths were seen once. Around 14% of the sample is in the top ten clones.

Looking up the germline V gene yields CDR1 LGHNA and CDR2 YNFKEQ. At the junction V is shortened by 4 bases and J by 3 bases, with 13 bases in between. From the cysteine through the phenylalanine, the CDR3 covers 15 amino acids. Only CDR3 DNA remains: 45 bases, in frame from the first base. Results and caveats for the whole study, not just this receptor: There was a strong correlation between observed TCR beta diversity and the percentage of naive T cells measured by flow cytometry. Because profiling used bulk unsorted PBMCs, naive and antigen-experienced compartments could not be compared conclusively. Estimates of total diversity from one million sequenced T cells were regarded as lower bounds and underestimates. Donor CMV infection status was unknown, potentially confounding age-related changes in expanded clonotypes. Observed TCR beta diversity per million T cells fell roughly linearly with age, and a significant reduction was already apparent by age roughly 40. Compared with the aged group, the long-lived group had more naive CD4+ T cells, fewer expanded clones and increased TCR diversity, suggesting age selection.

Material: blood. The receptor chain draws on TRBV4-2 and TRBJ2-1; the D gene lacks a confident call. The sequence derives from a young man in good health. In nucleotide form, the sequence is TGTGCCAGCAGCCCGGTCCTGAGCTTCTACAATGAGCAGTTCTTC. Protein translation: CASSPVLSFYNEQFF.